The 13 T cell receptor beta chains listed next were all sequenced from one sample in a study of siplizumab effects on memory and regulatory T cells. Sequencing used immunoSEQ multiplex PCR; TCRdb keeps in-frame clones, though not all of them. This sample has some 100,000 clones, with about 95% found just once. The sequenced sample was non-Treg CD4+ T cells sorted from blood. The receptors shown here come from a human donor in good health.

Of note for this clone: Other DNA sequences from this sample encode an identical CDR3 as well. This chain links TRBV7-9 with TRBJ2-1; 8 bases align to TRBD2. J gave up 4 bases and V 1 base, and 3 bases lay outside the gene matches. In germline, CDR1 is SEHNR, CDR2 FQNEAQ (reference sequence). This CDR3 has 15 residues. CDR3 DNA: TGTGCCAGCAGCTTAGGGTCTAGCGGGTACAATGAGCAGTTCTTC. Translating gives CASSLGSSGYNEQFF. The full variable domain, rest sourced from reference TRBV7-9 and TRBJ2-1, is DTGVSQNPRHKITKRGQNVTFRCDPISEHNRLYWYRQTLGQGPEFLTYFQNEAQLEKSRLLSDRFSAERPKGSFSTLEIQRTEQGDSAMYLCASSLGSSGYNEQFFGPGTRLTVL.

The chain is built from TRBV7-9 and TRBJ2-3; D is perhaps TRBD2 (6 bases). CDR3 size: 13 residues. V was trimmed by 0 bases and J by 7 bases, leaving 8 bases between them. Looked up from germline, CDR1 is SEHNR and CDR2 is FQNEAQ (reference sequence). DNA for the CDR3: TGTGCCAGCAGCTTAGCGGGGAGGAATACGCAGTATTTT. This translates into CASSLAGRNTQYF.

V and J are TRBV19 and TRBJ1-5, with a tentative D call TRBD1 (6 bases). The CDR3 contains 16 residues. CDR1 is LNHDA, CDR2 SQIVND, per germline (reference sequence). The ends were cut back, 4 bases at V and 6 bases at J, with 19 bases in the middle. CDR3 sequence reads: CASSTRTALIGQPQHF. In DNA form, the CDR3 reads TGTGCCAGTAGTACTCGGACAGCTCTCATCGGTCAGCCCCAGCATTTT.

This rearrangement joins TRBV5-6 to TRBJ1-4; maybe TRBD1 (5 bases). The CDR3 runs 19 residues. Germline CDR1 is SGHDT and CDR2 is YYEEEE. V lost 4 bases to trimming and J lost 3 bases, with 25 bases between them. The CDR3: CASSPRMAPGLRANEKLFF. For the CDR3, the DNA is TGTGCCAGCAGCCCCCGGATGGCGCCAGGGTTGAGAGCTAATGAAAAACTGTTTTTT.

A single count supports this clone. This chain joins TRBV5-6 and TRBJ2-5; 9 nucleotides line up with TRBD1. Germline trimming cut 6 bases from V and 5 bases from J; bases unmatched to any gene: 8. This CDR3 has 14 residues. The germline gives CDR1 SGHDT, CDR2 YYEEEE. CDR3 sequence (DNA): TGTGCCAGCACCCGGGACAGGGAAGCGGAGACCCAGTACTTC. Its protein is CASTRDREAETQYF.

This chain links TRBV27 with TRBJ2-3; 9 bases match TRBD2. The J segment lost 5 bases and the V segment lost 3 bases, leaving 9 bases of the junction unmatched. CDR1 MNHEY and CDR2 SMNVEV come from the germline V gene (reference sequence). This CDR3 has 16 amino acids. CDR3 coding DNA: TGTGCCAGCAGTTTGCTGCGCGGGGGGGAGCTAGATACGCAGTATTTT. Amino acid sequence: CASSLLRGGELDTQYF.

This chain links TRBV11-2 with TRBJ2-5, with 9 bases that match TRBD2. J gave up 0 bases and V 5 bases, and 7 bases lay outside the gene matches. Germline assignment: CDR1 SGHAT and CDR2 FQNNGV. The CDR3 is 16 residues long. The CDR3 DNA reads TGTGCCAGCAGCCGCCGTGGCGGGAGGGACCAAGAGACCCAGTACTTC. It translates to CASSRRGGRDQETQYF.

The DNA for the CDR3 is TGCGCCAGCAGCTTCCTTAGCGGGAGTTGGTTCTTC. It codes for CASSFLSGSWFF. This chain connects TRBV5-1 to TRBJ2-1; TRBD2 agrees at 9 bases. Germline V gene lookup returns CDR1 SGHRS and CDR2 YFSETQ. The CDR3 has 12 amino acids. J gave up 15 bases and V 2 bases, and 6 bases lay outside the gene matches.

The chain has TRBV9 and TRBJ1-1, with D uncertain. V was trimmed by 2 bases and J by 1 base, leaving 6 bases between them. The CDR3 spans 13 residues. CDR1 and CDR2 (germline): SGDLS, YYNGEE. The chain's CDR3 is CASSVQTNTEAFF. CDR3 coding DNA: TGTGCCAGCAGCGTCCAGACGAACACTGAAGCTTTCTTT. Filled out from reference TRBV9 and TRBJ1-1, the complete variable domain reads DSGVTQTPKHLITATGQRVTLRCSPRSGDLSVYWYQQSLDQGLQFLIQYYNGEERAKGNILERFSAQQFPDLHSELNLSSLELGDSALYFCASSVQTNTEAFFGQGTRLTVV.

The CDR3 coding sequence is TGTGCCAGCAGCTCAGCGGGAGCGAAGCAGTTCTTC. This translates into CASSSAGAKQFF. The rearrangement uses TRBV7-2 and TRBJ2-1; 8 nucleotides align to TRBD2. Germline V gene lookup returns CDR1 SGHTA and CDR2 FQGNSA. The CDR3 consists of 12 residues. J was trimmed by 11 bases and V by 4 bases; bases with no gene match: 4.

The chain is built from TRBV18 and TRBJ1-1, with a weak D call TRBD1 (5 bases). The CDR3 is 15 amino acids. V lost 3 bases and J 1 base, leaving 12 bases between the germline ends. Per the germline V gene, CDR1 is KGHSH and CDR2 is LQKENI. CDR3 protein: CASSPGRGENTEAFF. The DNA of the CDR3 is TGTGCCAGCTCACCCGGGAGAGGGGAGAACACTGAAGCTTTCTTT.

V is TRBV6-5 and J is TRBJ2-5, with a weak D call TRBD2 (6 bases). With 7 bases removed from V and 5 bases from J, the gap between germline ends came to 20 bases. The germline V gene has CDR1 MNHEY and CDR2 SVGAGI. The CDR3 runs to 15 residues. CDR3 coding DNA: TGTGCCAGCATCGAGGGTGGGGGGAACGGCGAGACCCAGTACTTC. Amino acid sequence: CASIEGGGNGETQYF.

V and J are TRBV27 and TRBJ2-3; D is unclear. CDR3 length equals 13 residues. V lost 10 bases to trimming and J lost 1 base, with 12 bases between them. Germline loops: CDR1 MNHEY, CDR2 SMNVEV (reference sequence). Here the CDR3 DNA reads TGTGCCATCATGAGGTTGGGCACAGATACGCAGTATTTT. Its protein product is CAIMRLGTDTQYF.